This TCR beta chain was documented in a study of vaccination effects on CD4 cells after COVID-19 (dated by TCRdb to 2022 to 2024). Regarding the complete study: Post-vaccine samples across the study were collected a median of 72 days after the second dose, with a range of 14 to 241. Cultures from other donors in the study were sequenced with the Oncomine TCR Beta short-read assay on an Illumina iSeq 100. The study compared SARS-CoV-2 spike-specific CD4+ TCR repertoires before and after mRNA vaccination in COVID-19 convalescent patients and infection-naive vaccine recipients. Altogether, over 9 COVID-19 convalescent patients and a handful of SARS-CoV-2-naive healthy vaccine recipients made up the full study.

Library creation used the immunoSEQ multiplex PCR assay. DNA from the cultured and isolated CD4+ T cells underwent TCR beta CDR3 sequencing. The authors processed their data as follows. Non-productive TCR sequences were removed and reads were trimmed to the CDR3 region, keeping CDR3s of at least 7 amino acids. Antigen-specific clonotypes were identified with the MANAFEST web app by comparing expansion in peptide wells against reference cultures. For clones to be considered positive, expansion at FDR<0.05 versus reference and all other wells, an odds ratio above 5, and a frequency above 0.1% in two replicate wells were required. A clonotype was called cross-reactive if it was significantly expanded both in SARS-CoV-2 spike wells and in at least one common cold coronavirus spike condition. CDR3 similarity was assessed by Levenshtein distance using the stringdist R package, and unrooted trees were constructed with ape in R 3.6.1. TCRdb took this table from immuneACCESS and kept in-frame rearrangements with V and J called. Such tables lack part of the clones; where checked against another copy, unresolved V genes explain under half of the gap, and the rest is unexplained. That table is the source of V, J and clone size, and D and trimming were worked out from the DNA. For this sample there are tens of thousands of clones; around 86% appear just once. The ten largest clonotypes hold around 5.9% of the sample.

Study-wide findings and limitations: At late post-vaccination timepoints, both infection-induced and vaccine-induced clones showed marked clonal contraction, consistent with waning T cell responses. The study was limited by a small number of convalescent patients, and early post-infection timepoints were lacking. In healthy vaccine recipients, vaccine-induced clones were almost all SARS-CoV-2 mono-reactive, with only 1 of 255 cross-reactive with common cold coronaviruses.

In the ViraFEST assay, PBMC were stimulated with viral peptide pools, and TCR sequencing was then used to find antigen-specific CD4+ T cell clonotypes based on their expansion. After around 11 days of culture, CD4+ T cells were isolated with the EasySep CD4+ T cell isolation kit. Each participant received two doses of an mRNA SARS-CoV-2 vaccine, either BNT162b2 or mRNA-1273. The absence of prior SARS-CoV-2 infection in healthy vaccine recipients was confirmed by negative nucleocapsid antibodies before and after vaccination. A few million PBMC per well were cultured with roughly 10 ug/ml peptides in IMDM containing 5% human AB serum, about 10 IU/ml IL-2 and gentamicin. On days 3 and 7, half of the culture medium was replaced with fresh IL-2-containing medium. Unless noted otherwise, every peptide stimulation condition was grown in triplicate wells. Using Ficoll-Paque Plus gradient centrifugation, PBMC were separated from whole blood and then either used fresh or cryopreserved at -140C. The overlapping peptide pools covered the spike proteins of SARS-CoV-2 as well as those of the common cold coronaviruses HCoV-NL63, HCoV-OC43 and HCoV-229E. The QIAamp micro DNA kit was used to extract genomic DNA from the cultured CD4+ T cells.

With respect to this clone: Its recognized antigen is unknown. Base qualities are missing; no much larger clone stands one base away.

This TCR was sampled from a human donor who received a COVID-19 vaccine. Some clones in this sample may be carry-over from other donors' samples. Material: CD4+ T cells from PBMCs cultured with SARS-CoV-2 spike peptides, obtained after COVID-19 vaccination. The cell subset or site tag for this specimen amounts to: SARS-CoV-2 spike overlapping peptide pool stimulation.

The sequenced DNA is TGTGCCAGCAGCGTAGCTGGAGGGGGAAACTATGGCTACACCTTC. Translated, this is CASSVAGGGNYGYTF. The V and J segments used are TRBV9 and TRBJ1-2; TRBD1 is a possible D gene, resting on 6 matching bases. V is reduced by 0 bases and J by 2 bases, leaving a spacing of 11 bases between them. Per the germline V gene, SGDLS is the CDR1 and YYNGEE is the CDR2. The CDR3 runs 15 amino acids, cysteine and phenylalanine included. Only the CDR3 DNA stays, 45 bases, in frame from base 1.